Listed here is a single T cell receptor beta chain. The antigen is not known. Researchers partitioned CD4+ cells into CD45RA+ naive and CD45RA-negative memory subsets. These data are taken from a study of shared clonotypes between healthy human individuals. The CDR3 runs 19 residues. The V end was cut by 1 base, the J end by 3 bases, with 23 bases between. CDR1 LGHNT and CDR2 FRNRAP come from the germline V gene. Deep-level assay runs were performed. Some clones are missing from TCRdb's copy, which holds only in-frame ones; the method was immunoSEQ multiplex PCR. The sample contains a few million clones, about 92% of which appear only once. Whole-study findings and limits: Across a handful of donors, naive CD4 shared 5% to 5.5%, naive CD8 over 3%, memory CD4 roughly 2.2%, memory CD8 approximately 0.4%. Generation probabilities of non-shared clonotypes were lower (relative to those shared by all four donors).

This clonotype originated in a man between 18 and 35 years old in good health. The sequenced sample consisted of naive CD4+ T cells sorted from blood. Subset in this sample: CD45RA+ positively selected. The chain couples TRBV12-5 to TRBJ2-3; TRBD2 might be the D (5 bases). The CDR3 is CASGLAPKDDRRLTDTQYF. For the CDR3, the DNA is TGTGCTAGTGGTTTGGCCCCTAAAGATGATAGGAGGTTGACAGATACGCAGTATTTT.